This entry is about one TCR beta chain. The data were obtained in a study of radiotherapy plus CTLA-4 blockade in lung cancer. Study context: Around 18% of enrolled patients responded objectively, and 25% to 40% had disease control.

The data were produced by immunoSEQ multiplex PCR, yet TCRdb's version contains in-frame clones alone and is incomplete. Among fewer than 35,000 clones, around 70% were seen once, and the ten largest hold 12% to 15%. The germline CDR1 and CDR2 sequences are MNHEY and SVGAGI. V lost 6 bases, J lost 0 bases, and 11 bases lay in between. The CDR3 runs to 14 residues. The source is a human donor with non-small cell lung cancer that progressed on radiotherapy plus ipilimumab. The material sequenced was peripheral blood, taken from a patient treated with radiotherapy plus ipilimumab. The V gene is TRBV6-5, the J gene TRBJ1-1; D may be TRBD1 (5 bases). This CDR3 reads CASSDRRLNTEAFF. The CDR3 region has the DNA TGTGCCAGCAGCGACAGACGCTTGAACACTGAAGCTTTCTTT.